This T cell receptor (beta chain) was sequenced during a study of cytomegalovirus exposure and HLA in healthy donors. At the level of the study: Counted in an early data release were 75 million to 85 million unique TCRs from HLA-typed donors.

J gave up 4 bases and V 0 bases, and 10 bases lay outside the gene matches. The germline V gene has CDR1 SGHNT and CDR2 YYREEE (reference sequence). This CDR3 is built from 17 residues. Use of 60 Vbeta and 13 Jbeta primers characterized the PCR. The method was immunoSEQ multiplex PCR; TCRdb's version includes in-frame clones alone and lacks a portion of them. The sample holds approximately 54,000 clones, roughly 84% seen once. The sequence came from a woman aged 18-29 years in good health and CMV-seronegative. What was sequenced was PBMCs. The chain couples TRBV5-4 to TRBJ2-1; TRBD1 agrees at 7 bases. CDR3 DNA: TGTGCCAGCAGCTTGGAGGGGGCCCCGGCCCCTTACAATGAGCAGTTCTTC. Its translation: CASSLEGAPAPYNEQFF.